The 25 T cell receptor beta chains presented below share a single source sample, sequenced in a study of blood T cell repertoires in COVID-19. Data came from immunoSEQ multiplex PCR; TCRdb stores just in-frame clones and leaves some out. In the table there are fewer than 90,000 clones, roughly four fifths of which are singletons. Sequencing was carried out using peripheral blood. These TCRs come from a man aged 45-60 years with acute or convalescent COVID-19.

This clone occurred a few times. This sequence joins TRBV6-2 or TRBV6-3 and TRBJ2-3, with 8 bases identical to TRBD1. V trimming: 5 bases; J trimming: 4 bases; junction bases outside the gene matches: 5. Germline CDR1 MNHEY, CDR2 SVGEGT. This CDR3 contains 14 residues. CDR3 sequence: CASSTGGSADTQYF. CDR3 sequence (DNA): TGTGCCAGCAGTACAGGGGGTTCGGCAGATACGCAGTATTTT.

The chain has TRBV5-1 and TRBJ1-1; D perhaps matches TRBD1 (5 bases). Deletions cut 0 bases from V and 0 bases from J, with 9 bases between. Germline lookup yields CDR1 SGHRS and CDR2 YFSETQ. The CDR3 is 15 amino acids. Written as DNA, the CDR3 is TGCGCCAGCAGCTTGGACGGGGGGGTGAACACTGAAGCTTTCTTT. This gives the protein CASSLDGGVNTEAFF.

The genes are TRBV6-6 and TRBJ1-5; TRBD1 agrees at 9 bases. The CDR3 spans 15 residues. Germline lookup yields CDR1 MNHNY and CDR2 SVGAGI (reference sequence). V lost 2 bases to trimming and J lost 4 bases; unmatched junction nucleotides: 3. The CDR3 DNA is TGTGCCAGCAGTTACGGGACAGGGTTTAATCAGCCCCAGCATTTT. As protein: CASSYGTGFNQPQHF.

In its sample, this clone was seen a few times. This chain links TRBV4-3 with TRBJ2-7, with no clear D. The CDR3 has 15 amino acids. V was pared by 8 bases and J by 3 bases, with 20 bases between. Germline V gives CDR1 LGHNA, CDR2 YSLEER. The chain's CDR3 is CASADRGATRYEQYF. The DNA for the CDR3 is TGCGCCAGCGCAGACCGCGGAGCCACCCGCTACGAGCAGTACTTC.

The gene calls are TRBV6-2 or TRBV6-3 and TRBJ1-2; TRBD1 is a possible D gene (5 bases). The V gene's germline CDR1 is MNHEY and CDR2 SVGEGT. CDR3 length: 11 residues. V was shortened by 5 bases and J by 8 bases, with 9 bases between the two germline ends. CDR3 region: CASSDRQGYTF. Here the CDR3 DNA reads TGTGCCAGCAGTGACCGACAGGGCTACACCTTC.

This sequence joins TRBV11-2 and TRBJ2-7; the D gene is possibly TRBD2 (6 bases). V gave up 6 bases and J gave up 1 base, with 22 bases separating them. This CDR3 is built from 17 residues. Germline V gives CDR1 SGHAT, CDR2 FQNNGV. CDR3 residues: CASRRITGGRQSYEQYF. As DNA, the CDR3 is TGTGCCAGCAGACGAATCACCGGGGGACGCCAATCCTACGAGCAGTACTTC.

This chain uses TRBV6-6 with TRBJ1-2, with 7 bases that match TRBD1. Trimming at V came to 6 bases and at J to 6 bases, leaving 7 bases not matched to a gene. CDR1 MNHNY and CDR2 SVGAGI come from the germline V gene (reference sequence). The CDR3 is made up of 13 amino acids. CDR3: CASRRDREDGYTF. The DNA for the CDR3 is TGTGCCAGCAGACGCGACAGGGAGGATGGCTACACCTTC.

The chain couples TRBV4-1 to TRBJ1-4, with 7 bases matching TRBD1. With V trimmed by 1 base and J by 6 bases, 17 bases remained unmatched. Germline-derived CDR1 and CDR2 are MGHRA and YSYEKL. The CDR3 consists of 19 residues. Here the CDR3 reads CASSQVHEGLQGFDEKLFF. CDR3 nucleotide sequence: TGCGCCAGCAGCCAAGTTCATGAGGGATTACAGGGGTTTGATGAAAAACTGTTTTTT.

This chain joins TRBV7-9 and TRBJ2-1; a possible D gene is TRBD2 (5 bases). Germline-derived CDR1 and CDR2 are SEHNR and FQNEAQ (reference sequence). The CDR3 consists of 15 residues. The germline V and J ends were trimmed by 1 base and 7 bases, with 14 bases remaining between them. For the CDR3, the DNA is TGTGCCAGCAGCTTAGGGGGATCCCCGGGGAATGAGCAGTTCTTC. Translating it yields CASSLGGSPGNEQFF.

The chain employs TRBV6-2 or TRBV6-3 and TRBJ2-5, with 8 positions matching TRBD1. The V gene end was trimmed by 5 bases and the J gene end by 5 bases; junction bases not matched to a gene: 10. The germline CDR1 and CDR2 sequences are MNHEY and SVGEGT. The CDR3 has 15 amino acids. The CDR3 DNA reads TGTGCCAGCAGTACGGTGGACAGGGAAACGGAGACCCAGTACTTC. It codes for CASSTVDRETETQYF.

The chain carries TRBV7-2 and TRBJ1-1, with TRBD1 matching 9 bases. There are 13 residues in the CDR3. From germline, CDR1 is SGHTA and CDR2 FQGNSA. The trim removed 5 bases at V and 8 bases at J, leaving 6 bases unmatched. CDR3 sequence reads: CASSLYRGREAFF. CDR3 coding DNA: TGTGCCAGCAGCCTCTACAGGGGGCGAGAAGCTTTCTTT. The full variable domain, completed using reference TRBV7-2 and TRBJ1-1, is GAGVSQSPSNKVTEKGKDVELRCDPISGHTALYWYRQSLGQGLEFLIYFQGNSAPDKSGLPSDRFSAERTGGSVSTLTIQRTQQEDSAVYLCASSLYRGREAFFGQGTRLTVV.

The chain carries TRBV18 and TRBJ2-3; 7 bases match TRBD1. Germline CDR1 KGHSH, CDR2 LQKENI. The CDR3 spans 14 residues. The junction had 0 bases not matched to a gene; V was cut back by 3 bases and J by 0 bases. This CDR3 is CASSPTGSTDTQYF. The CDR3 bases are TGTGCCAGCTCACCGACAGGGAGCACAGATACGCAGTATTTT.

The chain recombines TRBV9 with TRBJ2-2, with D possibly matching TRBD2 (6 bases). CDR1 SGDLS and CDR2 YYNGEE come from the germline V gene. The CDR3 sequence is 15 residues long. With 4 bases removed from V and 3 bases from J, the gap between germline ends came to 13 bases. Written as DNA, the CDR3 is TGTGCCAGCAGCCTCGAAGGAGGGTACACCGGGGAGCTGTTTTTT. Encoded protein: CASSLEGGYTGELFF.

The chain recombines TRBV16 with TRBJ2-7; 8 bases are a match to TRBD1. V lost 4 bases to trimming and J lost 5 bases; unmatched junction nucleotides: 10. The CDR3 spans 15 residues. The germline CDR1 and CDR2 sequences are KGHSY and FQNENV. The CDR3 sequence: CASSRRQGFGDEQYF. CDR3 coding DNA: TGTGCCAGCAGCCGACGACAGGGGTTCGGGGACGAGCAGTACTTC.

The gene calls are TRBV6-5 and TRBJ2-7; D remains ambiguous. The germline V gene encodes CDR1 MNHEY and CDR2 SVGAGI. Deletions cut 6 bases from V and 0 bases from J, with 12 bases between. The CDR3 runs 14 residues. The CDR3 DNA sequence: TGTGCCAGCAGACCCGCCCTAGGCTCCTACGAGCAGTACTTC. It encodes CASRPALGSYEQYF.

This chain connects TRBV30 to TRBJ1-5; 9 bases map to TRBD1. Germline V CDR1 and CDR2: GTSNPN, SVGIG (reference sequence). Unmatched junction bases numbered 9, after V lost 5 bases and J lost 4 bases. The CDR3 sequence is 15 residues long. The DNA of the CDR3 is TGTGCCTGGGGAGGACAGGGGACACTAAATCAGCCCCAGCATTTT. Translated: CAWGGQGTLNQPQHF. The full variable domain, in which reference TRBV30 and TRBJ1-5 provide the parts outside the CDR3, is SQTIHQWPATLVQPVGSPLSLECTVEGTSNPNLYWYRQAAGRGLQLLFYSVGIGQISSEVPQNLSASRPQDRQFILSSKKLLLSDSGFYLCAWGGQGTLNQPQHFGDGTRLSIL.

The V and J genes are TRBV6-1 and TRBJ2-2, with 9 bases lining up with TRBD2. The germline CDR1 and CDR2 sequences are MNHNS and SASEGT. The CDR3 totals 16 residues. With 3 bases clipped from V and 7 bases from J, the junction kept 9 bases outside the gene matches. The DNA for the CDR3 is TGTGCCAGCAGTGACCGTCCGGCGGGAGGGGGCGGGGAGCTGTTTTTT. Its protein product is CASSDRPAGGGGELFF.

The chain recombines TRBV19 with TRBJ1-5, with 12 nucleotides matching TRBD1. V lost 9 bases, J lost 11 bases, and 11 bases stayed unmatched. This CDR3 spans 14 amino acids. The V gene's germline CDR1 is LNHDA and CDR2 SQIVND (reference sequence). The CDR3 sequence is CASQQGQGAFSQHF. For the CDR3, the DNA is TGTGCCAGCCAACAGGGACAGGGGGCGTTTTCCCAGCATTTT.

This chain uses TRBV19 with TRBJ1-1; 11 bases are shared with TRBD1. Germline lookup yields CDR1 LNHDA and CDR2 SQIVND (reference sequence). The CDR3 covers 16 residues. The V gene end was trimmed by 6 bases and the J gene end by 1 base; junction bases not matched to a gene: 7. Written as DNA, the CDR3 is TGTGCCAGTAGCCGAACCGGGACAGGGGGGAACACTGAAGCTTTCTTT. Its translation is CASSRTGTGGNTEAFF. Drawing the rest from reference TRBV19 and TRBJ1-1, the complete variable domain is DGGITQSPKYLFRKEGQNVTLSCEQNLNHDAMYWYRQDPGQGLRLIYYSQIVNDFQKGDIAEGYSVSREKKESFPLTVTSAQKNPTAFYLCASSRTGTGGNTEAFFGQGTRLTVV.

This chain connects TRBV7-2 to TRBJ2-3; 7 positions agree with TRBD2. The junction had 17 bases not matched to a gene; V was cut back by 4 bases and J by 7 bases. The CDR3 has 17 amino acids. Germline CDR1 and CDR2: SGHTA and FQGNSA. DNA for the CDR3: TGTGCCAGCAGCTCCTGGCGGGGGACTACCAGAAGGTATACGCAGTATTTT. It encodes CASSSWRGTTRRYTQYF.

In DNA form, the CDR3 reads TGTGCCAGCTCACCAGTAGGGCAGGGTACTGAAGCTTTCTTT. This codes for CASSPVGQGTEAFF. The rearrangement links TRBV18 to TRBJ1-1; D might be TRBD1 (5 bases). Trimming pared 2 bases from V and 5 bases from J, leaving 12 bases between. The CDR3 loop spans 14 amino acids. CDR1 and CDR2 (germline): KGHSH, LQKENI.

This clone appeared a single time. This chain connects TRBV6-4 to TRBJ1-2; 9 bases match TRBD1. Germline CDR1 is MRHNA and CDR2 is SNTAGT. CDR3 length: 13 residues. Trimming cost V 3 bases and J 7 bases; bases outside gene matches: 3. The CDR3 nucleotides read TGTGCCAGCAGTGAAGGACAGGGGCTTGGCTACACCTTC. Translation: CASSEGQGLGYTF.

The gene calls are TRBV2 and TRBJ2-6; D possibly corresponds to TRBD1 (5 bases). Per germline, CDR1 SNHLY and CDR2 FYNNEI. This CDR3 contains 17 residues. V gave up 2 bases and J gave up 0 bases, with 11 bases separating them. The CDR3, as DNA: TGTGCCAGCAGTGAAACAGGATCCAACTCTGGGGCCAACGTCCTGACTTTC. Protein product: CASSETGSNSGANVLTF.

The chain recombines TRBV4-2 with TRBJ1-1; 7 positions agree with TRBD1. CDR1 is LGHNA and CDR2 is YNFKEQ in the germline V gene. J lost 6 bases, V lost 0 bases, and 4 bases had no gene match. This CDR3 has 14 amino acids. CDR3 bases: TGTGCCAGCAGCCAAGATGGGCAGGGGGCTGAAGCTTTCTTT. It specifies CASSQDGQGAEAFF.

This rearrangement joins TRBV7-2 to TRBJ2-7; TRBD1 matches at 8 bases. CDR1 is SGHTA, CDR2 FQGNSA, per germline. V was pared by 4 bases and J by 6 bases, with 5 bases of the junction left unmatched. The CDR3 extends over 13 amino acids. CDR3 in DNA: TGTGCCAGCAGCTGGACAGGGAGTTCCGAGCAGTACTTC. It yields the protein CASSWTGSSEQYF.